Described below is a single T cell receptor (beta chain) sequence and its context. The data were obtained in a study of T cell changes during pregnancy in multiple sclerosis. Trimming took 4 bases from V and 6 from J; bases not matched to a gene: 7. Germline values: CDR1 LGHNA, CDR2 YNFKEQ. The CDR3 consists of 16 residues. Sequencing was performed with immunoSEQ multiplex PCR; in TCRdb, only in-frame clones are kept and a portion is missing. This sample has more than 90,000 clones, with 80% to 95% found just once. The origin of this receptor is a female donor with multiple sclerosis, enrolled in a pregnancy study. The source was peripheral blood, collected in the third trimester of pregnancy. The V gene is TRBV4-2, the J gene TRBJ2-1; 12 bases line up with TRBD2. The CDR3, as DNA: TGTGCCAGCAGCCCTCTACTAGCGGGAGGTTCCAATGAGCAGTTCTTC. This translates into CASSPLLAGGSNEQFF.